Below are 27 T cell receptor beta chains sequenced from a single sample in a study of alternative splicing in chronic myeloid leukemia remission. Poly-A-selected mRNA from about 1 ug total RNA formed the libraries. Reprocessing the bulk RNA-seq reads, TCRdb reports a single entry for every CDR3 protein and omits DNA. Its table records roughly 62 distinct CDR3 sequences. Time point of the sample: chronic-phase CML before TKI therapy (screening/day 1). Specimen: PBMCs or total blood leukocytes (not recorded which), collected at diagnosis. The source of these receptors is an adult with chronic myeloid leukemia.

The chain carries TRBV5-4 and TRBJ2-5; the TRBD2 assignment by TCRdb is unverifiable without DNA. CDR3 length: 14 residues. Per germline, CDR1 SGHNT and CDR2 YYREEE (reference sequence). The CDR3: CASSLREGMETQYF. Full variable domain (outside the CDR3, taken from reference TRBV5-4 and TRBJ2-5): ETGVTQSPTHLIKTRGQQVTLRCSSQSGHNTVSWYQQALGQGPQFIFQYYREEENGRGNFPPRFSGLQFPNYSSELNVNALELDDSALYLCASSLREGMETQYFGPGTRLLVL.

The V and J genes are TRBV20-1 and TRBJ2-1; checking the TCRdb D call of TRBD2 is not possible without DNA. The CDR3 is 14 amino acids. Germline CDR1 DFQATT, CDR2 SNEGSKA (reference sequence). CDR3 sequence: CSALDGRGGHEQFF.

The chain has TRBV7-8 and TRBJ1-1; TCRdb selects TRBD1, and the lack of DNA leaves this call unchecked. This CDR3 has 15 amino acids. Germline V gene lookup returns CDR1 SGHVS and CDR2 FQNEAQ. The CDR3 here is CASSLGDRGPTEAFF. Using reference TRBV7-8 and TRBJ1-1 for the parts outside the CDR3, the full variable domain is GAGVSQSPRYKVAKRGQDVALRCDPISGHVSLFWYQQALGQGPEFLTYFQNEAQLDKSGLPSDRFFAERPEGSVSTLKIQRTQQEDSAVYLCASSLGDRGPTEAFFGQGTRLTVV.

The chain combines TRBV5-1 with TRBJ2-3. CDR1 SGHRS and CDR2 YFSETQ come from the germline V gene. The CDR3 covers 13 residues. CDR3 sequence reads: CASSWDSTDTQYF.

The chain carries TRBV20-1 and TRBJ1-2. This CDR3 has 14 amino acids. Germline V gene sequence: CDR1 DFQATT, CDR2 SNEGSKA (reference sequence). CDR3 sequence: CSASSGKGSYGYTF.

The genes are TRBV19 and TRBJ2-2; TCRdb's D gene call, TRBD2, goes unchecked for lack of DNA. There are 15 residues in the CDR3. Germline assignment: CDR1 LNHDA and CDR2 SQIVND (reference sequence). CDR3: CASTSWTGDTGELFF.

This chain links TRBV18 with TRBJ2-2; no DNA is available, so the TRBD2 call from TCRdb remains unchecked. Germline lookup yields CDR1 KGHSH and CDR2 LQKENI. CDR3 length: 15 amino acids. CDR3 in amino acids: CASSPFSPGTGELFF.

This sequence joins TRBV10-3 and TRBJ2-3; absent DNA, TCRdb's TRBD2 call cannot be checked. This CDR3 spans 14 amino acids. Germline CDR1 reads ENHRY; CDR2 reads SYGVKD. The CDR3 protein is CAIAGTESTDTQYF.

V and J are TRBV7-9 and TRBJ2-7; TCRdb's D call, TRBD2, is unchecked because there is no DNA. Germline-derived CDR1 and CDR2 are SEHNR and FQNEAQ (reference sequence). This CDR3 spans 15 amino acids. CDR3 sequence: CASSDTGGASYEQYF.

The chain is built from TRBV7-9 and TRBJ1-5. Germline V gene lookup returns CDR1 SEHNR and CDR2 FQNEAQ (reference sequence). The length of the CDR3 is 13 residues. The chain's CDR3 is CASSLIGDQPQHF.

V is TRBV15 and J is TRBJ2-3; the TCRdb call, TRBD1, lacks DNA for checking. This CDR3 comprises 13 residues. Germline values: CDR1 LNHNV, CDR2 YYDKDF (reference sequence). CDR3 loop: CATQRGRTDTQYF.

The V gene is TRBV11-2, the J gene TRBJ1-5. In germline, CDR1 is SGHAT, CDR2 FQNNGV. The CDR3 runs to 13 residues. CDR3 sequence: CASSLGYNQPQHF.

V and J are TRBV29-1 and TRBJ2-7. This CDR3 has 12 residues. CDR1 and CDR2 from the germline V gene are SQVTM and ANQGSEA. CDR3 region: CSVVTASYEQYF.

The J gene is TRBJ1-6, the V gene TRBV28. Germline-derived CDR1 and CDR2 are MDHEN and SYDVKM. This CDR3 is 14 amino acids long. CDR3 sequence reads: CASNSRDRDSPLHF.

The CDR3: CASSIVANTEAFF. The rearrangement uses TRBV19 and TRBJ1-1. The CDR3 totals 13 residues. The germline gives CDR1 LNHDA, CDR2 SQIVND (reference sequence).

J is TRBJ2-3 and V is TRBV2; TCRdb calls TRBD2, which cannot be checked without DNA. This CDR3 is 13 amino acids long. Germline loops: CDR1 SNHLY, CDR2 FYNNEI. CDR3 residues: CASKDWSTDTQYF. The variable domain in full, completed from reference TRBV2 and TRBJ2-3, reads EPEVTQTPSHQVTQMGQEVILRCVPISNHLYFYWYRQILGQKVEFLVSFYNNEISEKSEIFDDQFSVERPDGSNFTLKIRSTKLEDSAMYFCASKDWSTDTQYFGPGTRLTVL.

The chain joins TRBV5-1 to TRBJ1-1. Germline V gene lookup returns CDR1 SGHRS and CDR2 YFSETQ. The CDR3 extends over 13 amino acids. The CDR3 is CASSLADSTEAFF.

This rearrangement joins TRBV5-4 to TRBJ1-3. The CDR3 covers 15 residues. In germline, CDR1 is SGHNT, CDR2 YYREEE (reference sequence). The CDR3 protein is CASSTTQSSGNTIYF.

This chain connects TRBV7-8 to TRBJ2-1. This CDR3 comprises 15 residues. Germline-derived CDR1 and CDR2 are SGHVS and FQNEAQ. The CDR3 spells CASSLVPLGLNEQFF.

CDR3 sequence reads: CASSYENEQFF. The chain uses TRBV6-2 or TRBV6-3 and TRBJ2-1. The CDR3 totals 11 residues. Germline CDR1 and CDR2: MNHEY and SVGEGT.

The chain links TRBV12-5 to TRBJ2-3; the D gene TCRdb calls, TRBD2, cannot be checked with no DNA. CDR1 is LGHNT, CDR2 FRNRAP, per germline. The CDR3 covers 12 residues. CDR3 amino acids: CASGFGADTQYF.

CDR3 loop: CASTTIVDRVHEQFF. The chain carries TRBV4-1 and TRBJ2-1; TCRdb outputs TRBD1, but without DNA this stays unchecked. The CDR3 is made up of 15 amino acids. CDR1 MGHRA and CDR2 YSYEKL come from the germline V gene.

The V and J genes are TRBV2 and TRBJ2-1. The CDR3 runs to 12 residues. Germline V lookup: CDR1 SNHLY, CDR2 FYNNEI. The CDR3: CASTSLVAEQFF.

This chain joins TRBV7-9 and TRBJ2-2; TCRdb lists TRBD2, though no DNA is available to test this call. This CDR3 spans 15 amino acids. Germline V lookup: CDR1 SEHNR, CDR2 FQNEAQ (reference sequence). The CDR3 sequence is CASRGTQGNTGELFF.

The chain's CDR3 is CASSGKDRVDSPLHF. J is TRBJ1-6 and V is TRBV5-1. The germline gives CDR1 SGHRS, CDR2 YFSETQ. The CDR3 contains 15 residues.

The V call is TRBV19, the J call TRBJ1-1. This CDR3 is 14 amino acids long. Looked up from germline, CDR1 is LNHDA and CDR2 is SQIVND (reference sequence). CDR3 sequence reads: CASSGTPEALEAFF.

V usage is TRBV5-5 and J usage is TRBJ1-3. CDR1 and CDR2 (germline): SGHKS, YYEKEE (reference sequence). CDR3 length: 14 amino acids. CDR3 protein: CASSLGQGRNTIYF.